This T cell receptor (beta chain) was recovered during a study of PD-1 blockade in mismatch repair-deficient tumors (dated by TCRdb to 2015 to 2018). A note on the overall study: Between late 2013 and September 2016, the trial enrolled some 86 consecutive patients with 12 mismatch repair-deficient cancer types, every one of whom had been previously treated and was progressing. Tumor-associated T cell clones in the peripheral blood of patients responding to PD-1 blockade were tracked using deep sequencing of TCR CDR3 regions.

As concerns this clone: Its recognized antigen is unknown. Base quality data are lacking; no much larger clone is found one base away.

The germline V gene (reference sequence) yields GTSNPN for CDR1 and SVGIG for CDR2. The CDR3 numbers 15 residues from cysteine through phenylalanine. Left in the record is the CDR3 DNA by itself, 45 bases read in frame from the first base. V is clipped by 5 bases and J by 1 base, and the sequence between their germline boundaries is 14 bases long. Mismatch repair deficiency in every enrolled patient was established by polymerase chain reaction or immunohistochemistry. TCR sequencing was performed for a few patients who responded to pembrolizumab therapy. The phase II trial prospectively evaluated PD-1 blockade with pembrolizumab in advanced mismatch repair-deficient cancers, independent of tissue of origin. Peripheral blood T cell samples were collected serially, before PD-1 blockade began and at several time points afterward. The timing of each blood sample was reported as weeks after the first dose of pembrolizumab.

Overall study results and their limits: Clones residing in the tumor, which were often undetectable in blood before treatment, expanded quickly after pembrolizumab and then contracted, generally before radiologic responses.

The library was built by means of the immunoSEQ multiplex PCR assay. Here the immuneACCESS table is served through TCRdb, limited to in-frame sequences with V and J called. Missing clones are a known gap in these copies; in checked studies unresolved V genes cover under half, and the rest lacks a known reason. The sample data list about 60,000 clones, and about 87% of these were observed just once. The ten largest clones take up approximately 15% of the sample. The receptor chain draws on TRBV30 and TRBJ2-2, with TRBD2 as a weak D call on 7 bases. Sample: peripheral blood, taken 52 weeks after starting pembrolizumab. This receptor was obtained from an adult with mismatch repair-deficient cancer. The CDR3 protein: CAWWMGGRNTGELFF. The DNA sequence is TGTGCCTGGTGGATGGGGGGGCGGAACACCGGGGAGCTGTTTTTT.